This T cell receptor (beta chain) originates from a study of T cell repertoires in cytomegalovirus infection. The wider study: Newly reported HLA-C-restricted and thoroughly characterized HLA-B-restricted CMV epitopes were employed. Public TCR beta signatures indicated both CMV infection and matching HLA type.

Losses at the gene ends were 3 bases for V and 2 bases for J; bases not matched to a gene: 3. Germline CDR1 reads MGHRA; CDR2 reads YSYEKL. CDR3 size: 15 residues. This clonotype showed up just a few times. Antigen unknown. General study findings and limits: The response measured ex vivo was dominated by TCR beta clonotypes (HLA-C-restricted and CMV-specific). Of the TCR beta families, the public ones yielded a cumulative frequency that identified carriers of CMV plus the relevant HLA.

A single record per CDR3 protein comes from TCRdb applying MiXCR to the reads. The sample consists of hundreds of thousands of distinct CDR3 sequences, roughly 30% of them appearing once. The clonotype originates from a human donor in good health (CMV status not recorded). Some clones in this sample may be carry-over from other donors' samples. The sequenced sample was cultured CD8+ T cells from PBMCs, obtained from culture after CMV antigen stimulation. The V gene is TRBV4-1, the J gene TRBJ1-5; 8 nucleotides align to TRBD1. CDR3 in amino acids: CASSQEDRGNQPQHF. In DNA form, the CDR3 reads TGCGCCAGCAGCCAGGAGGACAGGGGCAATCAGCCCCAGCATTTT.